This entry describes one T cell receptor (beta chain). This sample was taken from a study of blood T cell repertoires in COVID-19. Study summary: COVID-19 samples, acute and convalescent, were from the United States, Italy and Spain. T cells, B-cell-depleted T cells, or PBMCs provided the cDNA or gDNA that served as material.

Data came from immunoSEQ multiplex PCR; TCRdb stores just in-frame clones and leaves some out. This repertoire shows approximately 200,000 clones, less than 85% found once; its top ten account for roughly 3.2%. Participant-given clinical history determined each cohort assignment. Cohort 3 recovery required two negative PCRs, clearance, or symptom resolution. The TCR originated in a woman aged 25 to 39 who had recovered from COVID-19. The specimen sequenced was PBMCs or T cells enriched from blood (not recorded which).

The CDR3 coding sequence is TGTGCCAGCAGTTACGTCTCGACAGTTCTCTACACTGAAGCTTTCTTT. Its protein product is CASSYVSTVLYTEAFF. The chain couples TRBV6-5 to TRBJ1-1; maybe TRBD1 (5 bases). V was trimmed by 2 bases and J by 3 bases, leaving 16 bases between them. CDR1 is MNHEY and CDR2 is SVGAGI in the germline V gene. CDR3 length equals 16 residues.